This is a list of T cell receptor beta chains from one sample in a study of control samples from healthy donors and cancer patients. The repertoire was sequenced with immunoSEQ multiplex PCR; TCRdb's copy has only in-frame clones and lacks some. The data hold almost 95,000 clones, with about nine tenths observed a single time. The source material was blood. Source of these receptors: a woman between 18 and 30 years old in good health. Both conserved end residues are part of each CDR3. The D gene is left open where the match is weak. Some rows have no size entry. The others give once, few or many, or a class for an expanded clone.

v_call	d_call	clone_size	j_call	cdr3_aa	cdr3_nt
TRBV9	NA	NA	TRBJ1-2	CASSANLKNYGYTF	TGTGCCAGCAGCGCCAATCTGAAGAACTATGGCTACACCTTC
TRBV2	TRBD1	NA	TRBJ1-1	CASSDKGQGLNTEAFF	TGTGCCAGCAGTGACAAAGGACAGGGGTTGAACACTGAAGCTTTCTTT
TRBV7-6	TRBD1	once	TRBJ1-2	CASSPSGGGNYGYTF	TGTGCCAGCAGCCCCTCAGGGGGGGGCAACTATGGCTACACCTTC
TRBV4-1	NA	once	TRBJ1-2	CASSRLTDTIYGYTF	TGCGCCAGCAGCCGCCTTACGGACACTATCTATGGCTACACCTTC
TRBV6-5	NA	NA	TRBJ2-5	CASKKEGETQYF	TGTGCCAGCAAGAAGGAGGGAGAGACCCAGTACTTC
TRBV7-9	NA	NA	TRBJ1-6	CASSWTGSSVAYNSPLHF	TGTGCCAGCAGCTGGACCGGGTCCTCGGTCGCCTATAATTCACCCCTCCACTTT
TRBV5-1	NA	NA	TRBJ1-1	CASSLGAGALNTEAFF	TGCGCCAGCAGTCTGGGCGCCGGGGCCCTGAACACTGAAGCTTTCTTT
TRBV6-4	TRBD1	NA	TRBJ1-6	CASSDRNRGVSPLHF	TGTGCCAGCAGTGACCGGAACAGGGGGGTCTCACCCCTCCACTTT
TRBV7-3	TRBD2	NA	TRBJ2-3	CASSPQASGGLDTQYF	TGTGCCAGCAGCCCTCAGGCTAGCGGGGGGTTAGATACGCAGTATTTT
TRBV5-4	NA	NA	TRBJ1-6	CASSPQGGATVYNSPLHF	TGTGCCAGCAGCCCCCAGGGAGGGGCTACCGTGTATAATTCACCCCTCCACTTT
TRBV5-1	NA	NA	TRBJ1-6	CASSLLAPGHVNSPLHF	TGCGCCAGCAGCCTATTGGCTCCGGGACACGTTAATTCACCCCTCCACTTT
TRBV19	TRBD1	NA	TRBJ1-5	CASNAGGFSNQPQHF	TGTGCCAGTAATGCAGGGGGTTTTAGCAATCAGCCCCAGCATTTT
TRBV2	TRBD2	NA	TRBJ2-7	CASRATSGGYEQYF	TGTGCCAGCAGGGCGACTAGCGGGGGCTACGAGCAGTACTTC
TRBV6-5	NA	NA	TRBJ1-1	CASSSGINTEAFF	TGTGCCAGCAGTTCAGGGATAAACACTGAAGCTTTCTTT
TRBV11-2	NA	NA	TRBJ2-5	CASSLTRGLETQYF	TGTGCCAGCAGCTTAACGAGGGGCCTGGAGACCCAGTACTTC
TRBV7-9	NA	NA	TRBJ1-4	CASMQGGEKLFF	TGTGCCAGCATGCAGGGCGGTGAAAAACTGTTTTTT
TRBV27	NA	NA	TRBJ2-3	CASSLFRDTQYF	TGTGCCAGCAGTTTATTCCGAGATACGCAGTATTTT
TRBV6-4	NA	NA	TRBJ2-1	CASSEDSSYNEQFF	TGTGCCAGCAGTGAGGACAGCTCCTACAATGAGCAGTTCTTC
TRBV19	NA	NA	TRBJ2-2	CASSIPRRLLNTGELFF	TGTGCCAGTAGTATCCCCCGCCGACTCCTGAACACCGGGGAGCTGTTTTTT
TRBV7-2	NA	NA	TRBJ1-3	CASSLLTGRMGTIYF	TGTGCCAGCAGCTTATTAACCGGACGGATGGGCACCATATATTTT
TRBV11-3	NA	NA	TRBJ1-1	CASSELADTEAFF	TGTGCCAGCAGCGAGCTGGCTGACACTGAAGCTTTCTTT
TRBV6-5	NA	NA	TRBJ2-3	CATRKGDLRMDTQYF	TGTGCCACCAGAAAGGGGGACCTAAGGATGGATACGCAGTATTTT
TRBV7-9	TRBD1	NA	TRBJ2-3	CASSPLGGQGPGDTQYF	TGTGCCAGCAGCCCACTGGGCGGACAGGGCCCAGGGGATACGCAGTATTTT
TRBV2	NA	NA	TRBJ1-5	CASSLGGYQPQHF	TGTGCCAGCAGTTTGGGGGGGTATCAGCCCCAGCATTTT
TRBV5-5	NA	NA	TRBJ1-1	CASSVSSSLTGNTEAFF	TGTGCCAGCAGCGTCTCTAGCTCCCTGACAGGGAACACTGAAGCTTTCTTT
TRBV5-1	NA	NA	TRBJ1-1	CASSFGGDTDAFF	TGCGCCAGCAGCTTCGGAGGGGACACCGATGCTTTCTTT
TRBV6-5	TRBD1	NA	TRBJ1-2	CASRPTGGVGYTF	TGTGCCAGCCGGCCCACAGGGGGGGTTGGCTACACCTTC
TRBV28	TRBD1	few	TRBJ2-1	CASRIYGTGGNEQFF	TGTGCCAGCAGGATTTACGGGACAGGGGGCAATGAGCAGTTCTTC
TRBV29-1	NA	few	TRBJ1-2	CSVGRGTYGYTF	TGCAGCGTTGGACGTGGAACCTATGGCTACACCTTC
TRBV7-8	NA	NA	TRBJ2-5	CASSTAQRSQYF	TGTGCCAGCAGCACAGCCCAACGGAGCCAGTACTTC
TRBV11-2	NA	NA	TRBJ1-2	CASSLLQGPYGYTF	TGTGCCAGCAGCTTACTCCAGGGCCCCTATGGCTACACCTTC
TRBV3-1/TRBV3-2	TRBD2	NA	TRBJ2-5	CASSQRYGRTSGRLWTQYF	TGTGCCAGCAGCCAACGATACGGTCGGACTAGCGGAAGACTCTGGACCCAGTACTTC
TRBV7-3	NA	NA	TRBJ1-1	CASSLNEGTEAFF	TGTGCCAGCAGCTTAAACGAGGGGACTGAAGCTTTCTTT
TRBV12-3/TRBV12-4	NA	NA	TRBJ1-3	CASSFLGASIYF	TGTGCCAGCAGTTTTTTGGGGGCCTCCATATATTTT
TRBV29-1	NA	few	TRBJ2-7	CSAANSYEQYF	TGCAGCGCAGCCAACTCCTACGAGCAGTACTTC
TRBV7-9	NA	NA	TRBJ1-1	CASSFQRRDTEAFF	TGTGCCAGCAGCTTTCAGCGGAGGGACACTGAAGCTTTCTTT
TRBV6-1	NA	NA	TRBJ1-1	CASSEVVGANTEAFF	TGTGCCAGCAGTGAAGTGGTAGGTGCGAACACTGAAGCTTTCTTT
TRBV27	NA	NA	TRBJ1-6	CASSPGSGVRSPLHF	TGTGCCAGCAGTCCGGGGAGTGGGGTTCGCTCACCCCTCCACTTT
TRBV12-3/TRBV12-4	NA	NA	TRBJ1-1	CASSFANTEAFF	TGTGCCAGCAGTTTTGCGAACACTGAAGCTTTCTTT
TRBV6-5	NA	NA	TRBJ1-4	CASRNLDRNNEKLFF	TGTGCCAGCAGGAACCTTGACAGAAATAATGAAAAACTGTTTTTT
TRBV27	NA	NA	TRBJ1-1	CASSLGPNTEAFF	TGTGCCAGCAGTTTGGGACCTAACACTGAAGCTTTCTTT
TRBV9	NA	NA	TRBJ2-7	CASSVGEGSYEQYF	TGTGCCAGCAGCGTAGGCGAGGGATCCTACGAGCAGTACTTC
TRBV6-5	TRBD1	NA	TRBJ2-5	CASSKMGQQEETQYF	TGTGCCAGCAGCAAAATGGGACAGCAGGAAGAGACCCAGTACTTC
TRBV20-1	NA	NA	TRBJ1-1	CSAINLRTAFF	TGCAGTGCTATTAATCTCCGAACGGCTTTCTTT
TRBV6-2/TRBV6-3	TRBD1	NA	TRBJ1-2	CASSSRRQGNYGYTF	TGTGCCAGCAGTTCCCGTCGACAGGGTAACTATGGCTACACCTTC
TRBV19	TRBD1	few	TRBJ2-7	CASSTGQGVGEQYF	TGTGCCAGTAGTACTGGGCAGGGGGTAGGTGAGCAGTACTTC
TRBV29-1	NA	NA	TRBJ1-1	CSVNVGTEAFF	TGCAGCGTAAATGTAGGGACTGAAGCTTTCTTT
TRBV10-3	NA	once	TRBJ1-5	CAISESLANQPQHF	TGTGCCATCAGTGAGTCTCTGGCGAATCAGCCCCAGCATTTT
TRBV2	NA	NA	TRBJ2-2	CASRGTIIPGELFF	TGTGCCAGTCGAGGAACAATTATTCCCGGGGAGCTGTTTTTT